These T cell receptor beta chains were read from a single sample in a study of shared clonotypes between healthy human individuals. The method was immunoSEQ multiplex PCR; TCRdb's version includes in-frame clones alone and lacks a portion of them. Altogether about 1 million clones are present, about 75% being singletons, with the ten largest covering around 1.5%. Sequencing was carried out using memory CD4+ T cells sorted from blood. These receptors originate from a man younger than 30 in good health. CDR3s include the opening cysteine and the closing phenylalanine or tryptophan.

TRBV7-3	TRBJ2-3	CASSPQGAATQYF
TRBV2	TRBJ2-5	CASRGDFQETQYF
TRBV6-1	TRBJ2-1	CASTEWGEVYNEQFF
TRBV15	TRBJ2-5	CATSRMGQGIIETQYF
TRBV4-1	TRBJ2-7	CASSPTTSVPAEQYF
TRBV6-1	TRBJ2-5	CASTSGGRETQYF
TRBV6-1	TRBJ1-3	CASSRPKENTIYF
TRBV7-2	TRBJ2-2	CASSLDITSGRDGTGELFF
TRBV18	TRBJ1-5	CASSSVGGQPQHF
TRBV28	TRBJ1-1	CASSIGQLNTEAFF
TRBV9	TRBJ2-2	CASSPRPGTSGRRNTGELFF
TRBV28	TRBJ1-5	CASSQETGWNQPQHF
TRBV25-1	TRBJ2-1	CASSTGTRSYNEQFF
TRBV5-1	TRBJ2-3	CASSDQRTDTQYF
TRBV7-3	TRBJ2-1	CASSGGGSLRNEQFF
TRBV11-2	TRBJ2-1	CASSLDWALNEQFF
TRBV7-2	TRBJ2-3	CASTSGLLTDTQYF
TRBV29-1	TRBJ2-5	CSTRNSKETQYF
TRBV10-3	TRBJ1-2	CAAGQGENGYTF
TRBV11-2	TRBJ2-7	CASSFAAFHEQYF
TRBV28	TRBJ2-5	CASSLWGQETQYF
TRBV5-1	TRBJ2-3	CASSGGQGRADTQYF
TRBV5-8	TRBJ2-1	CASSYRGTVEQFF
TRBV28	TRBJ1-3	CASSLNRGYSGNTIYF
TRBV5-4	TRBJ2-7	CASSPGGFRDPIYEQYF
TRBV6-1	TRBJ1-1	CASSEADRHTEAFF
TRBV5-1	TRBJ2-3	CASSLPLGGRNTDTQYF
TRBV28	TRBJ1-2	CASRGHGGWDGYTF
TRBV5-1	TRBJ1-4	CASSFDRAEREKLFF
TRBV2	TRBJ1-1	CASSDGKGANTEAFF
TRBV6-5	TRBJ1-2	CASSYRLGSGYTF
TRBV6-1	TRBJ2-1	CASRQGGSYNEQFF
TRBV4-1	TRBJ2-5	CASSPTSRETQYF
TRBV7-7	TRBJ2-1	CASSPTGGANYNEQFF
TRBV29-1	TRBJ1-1	CSVGQRLTNTEAFF
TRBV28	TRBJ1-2	CASTSGINYGYTF
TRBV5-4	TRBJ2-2	CASSPVGERGELFF
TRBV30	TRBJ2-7	CAWEQGVSYEQYF
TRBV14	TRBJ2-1	CASSRWDGRDNEQFF
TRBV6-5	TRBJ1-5	CASRLGRYSNQPQHF
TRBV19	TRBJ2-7	CASSVSGTVREQYF
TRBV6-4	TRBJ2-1	CASSVAGGHVEQFF
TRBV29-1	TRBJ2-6	CSVELAGFSGANVLTF
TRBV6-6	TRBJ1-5	CASGEGDQPQHF
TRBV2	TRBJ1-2	CASKVSQLNYGYTF
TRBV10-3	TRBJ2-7	CAISRTGEKSEQYF
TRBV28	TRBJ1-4	CASRGPGATNEKLFF
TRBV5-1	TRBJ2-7	CASSTGQGVGEQYF
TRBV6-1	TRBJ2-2	CASIWGQATGELFF
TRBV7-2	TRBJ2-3	CASSLQGSGVGDTQYF
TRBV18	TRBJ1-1	CASSPGGANTEAFF
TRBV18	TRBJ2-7	CASSPPTPGEGEQYF